The subject of this entry is one T cell receptor beta chain. There is no known antigen for this receptor. The record has no base qualities; no much larger clone is one base away. The sample originates from a study of control samples from healthy donors and cancer patients (dated by TCRdb to 2018 to 2020). The receptor library was made with the immunoSEQ multiplex PCR assay. TCRdb stores this immuneACCESS table with in-frame sequences only. Part of the clones is absent; in the studies checked, under half of the shortfall reflects unresolved V genes, and no reason is known for the rest. This sample gives approximately 90,000 clones in total; 70% to 85% of them show up just once. The ten most abundant clones make up about 36% of the sample. CDR1 and CDR2 are drawn from the germline V gene (reference sequence): MNHEY, SMNVEV. The junction shows trimming of 5 bases on V and 2 bases on J, and the gene matches do not reach 6 bases of it. Inclusive of the bounding cysteine and phenylalanine, the CDR3 is 16 residues long. Only the CDR3 portion is preserved as DNA: 48 bases, with reading frame beginning at the first base.

The sequencing input was PBMCs. This chain is built from TRBV27 and TRBJ2-5, with 12 middle bases fitting TRBD2. The TCR was taken from a man between 65 and 85 years old with lung cancer. The nucleotide sequence is TGTGCCAGCAGTCGAGGACTAGCGGGGAGACAAGAGACCCAGTACTTC. This sequence encodes CASSRGLAGRQETQYF.